The clone carrying this T cell receptor beta chain has just a few counts. What it recognizes is unknown. Here immunoSEQ multiplex PCR was the method, and the copy in TCRdb shows in-frame clones only, minus some. There are over 250,000 clones in the sample; around 69% occur only once, and 5.6% lies in the top ten. The sample comes from a study of cytotoxic CD8 clonotypes in ibrutinib-treated CLL. The V gene end was trimmed by 3 bases and the J gene end by 3 bases; junction bases not matched to a gene: 4. The CDR3 has 14 amino acids. Germline V gene sequence: CDR1 SGHTA, CDR2 FQGNSA. General observations from the study: Public clonotypes (which were uncommon) either contracted or remained stable on treatment.

This clonotype originated in a human donor with chronic lymphocytic leukemia. The chain carries TRBV7-2 and TRBJ2-7; 8 nucleotides agree with TRBD2. Sequenced material: PBMCs, taken at disease progression, from a patient treated with ibrutinib. The CDR3 DNA reads TGTGCCAGCAGCTTGGAAGCGGGAGTCTACGAGCAGTACTTC. It specifies CASSLEAGVYEQYF.